This TCR beta chain came from a study of regulatory T cells in long-lasting Graves disease. CDR3 regions were amplified by Arm-PCR using iRepertoire HTBI primers to build TCR beta libraries. TCRdb itself ran the multiplex PCR reads through MiXCR, one entry per CDR3 protein. The sample consists of about 400,000 distinct CDR3 sequences, roughly 17% of them appearing once. V was pared by 7 bases and J by 0 bases, with 9 bases between. Germline V gives CDR1 KGHSH, CDR2 LQKENI. There are 13 residues in the CDR3. The time point is: newly diagnosed GD, antithyroid drugs for less than 3 months. PBMCs provided the RNA from which the TCR library was made. This clonotype was observed many times. The sample also formed part of further work on T cells in Graves' hyperthyroidism and ophthalmopathy.

This TCR derives from a woman aged 18-30 years with Graves disease. The sequences come from peripheral blood mononuclear cells (PBMCs), collected at new diagnosis, from a patient treated with antithyroid drugs. This chain links TRBV18 with TRBJ1-1, with D perhaps TRBD1 (5 bases). The CDR3 reads CASFQGLNTEAFF. The CDR3 DNA sequence: TGTGCCAGCTTCCAGGGTTTGAACACTGAAGCTTTCTTT.